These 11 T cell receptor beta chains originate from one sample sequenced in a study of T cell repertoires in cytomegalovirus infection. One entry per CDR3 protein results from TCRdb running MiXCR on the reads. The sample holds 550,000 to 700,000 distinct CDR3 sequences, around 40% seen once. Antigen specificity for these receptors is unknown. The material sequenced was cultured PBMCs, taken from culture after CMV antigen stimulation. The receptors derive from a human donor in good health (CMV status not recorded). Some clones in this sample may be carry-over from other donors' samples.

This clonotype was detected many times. Here the CDR3 DNA reads TGTGCCAGCAGCTCATACAGGGACTCCTACGAGCAGTACTTC. It is translated as CASSSYRDSYEQYF. This rearrangement joins TRBV7-2 to TRBJ2-7, with D tentatively TRBD1 (6 bases). The CDR3 length is 14 residues. Germline-derived CDR1 and CDR2 are SGHTA and FQGNSA. V lost 4 bases, J lost 0 bases, and 10 bases lay in between.

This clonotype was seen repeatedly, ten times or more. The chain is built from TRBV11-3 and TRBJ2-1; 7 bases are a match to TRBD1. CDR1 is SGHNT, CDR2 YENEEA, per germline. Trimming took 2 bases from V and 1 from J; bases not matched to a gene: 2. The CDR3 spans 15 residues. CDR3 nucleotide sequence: TGTGCCAGCAGCTTACAACAGGGGTCCTACAATGAGCAGTTCTTC. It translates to CASSLQQGSYNEQFF.

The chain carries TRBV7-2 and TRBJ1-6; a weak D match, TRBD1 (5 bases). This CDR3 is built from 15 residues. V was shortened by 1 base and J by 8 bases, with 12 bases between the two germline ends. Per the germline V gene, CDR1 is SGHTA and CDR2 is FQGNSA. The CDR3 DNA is TGTGCCAGCAGCTTAGTCGGGGGTGTCGATTCACCCCTCCACTTT. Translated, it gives CASSLVGGVDSPLHF.

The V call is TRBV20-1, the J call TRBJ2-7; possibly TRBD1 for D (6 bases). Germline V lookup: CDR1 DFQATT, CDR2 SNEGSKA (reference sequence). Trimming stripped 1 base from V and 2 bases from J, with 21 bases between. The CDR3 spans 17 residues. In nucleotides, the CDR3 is TGCAGTGCTAGAGGAAGAGAACAGGGTATTTGGGCCTACGAGCAGTACTTC. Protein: CSARGREQGIWAYEQYF.

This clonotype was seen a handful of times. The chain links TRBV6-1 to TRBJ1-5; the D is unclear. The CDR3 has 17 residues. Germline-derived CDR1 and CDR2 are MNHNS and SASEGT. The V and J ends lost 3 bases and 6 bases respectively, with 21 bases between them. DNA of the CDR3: TGTGCCAGCAGTGACCCCTTTTCTCCCTCGGGAGGTCAGCCCCAGCATTTT. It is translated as CASSDPFSPSGGQPQHF.

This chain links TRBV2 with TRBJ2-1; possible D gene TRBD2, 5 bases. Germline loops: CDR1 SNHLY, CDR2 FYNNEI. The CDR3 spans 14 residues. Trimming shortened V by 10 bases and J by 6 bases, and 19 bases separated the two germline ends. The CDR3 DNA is TGTGCCATCCCGGGCCCCCAGGCGGGCAATGAGCAGTTCTTC. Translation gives CAIPGPQAGNEQFF. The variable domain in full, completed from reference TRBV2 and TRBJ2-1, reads EPEVTQTPSHQVTQMGQEVILRCVPISNHLYFYWYRQILGQKVEFLVSFYNNEISEKSEIFDDQFSVERPDGSNFTLKIRSTKLEDSAMYFCAIPGPQAGNEQFFGPGTRLTVL.

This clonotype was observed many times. The CDR3 sequence: CASSPRGTGRIYEQYF. CDR3 sequence (DNA): TGCGCCAGCAGCCCGAGGGGGACAGGGAGGATCTACGAGCAGTACTTC. The chain couples TRBV4-1 to TRBJ2-7, with TRBD1 matching 9 bases. V lost 4 bases and J lost 3; bases outside the gene matches: 10. The CDR3 length is 16 residues. CDR1 and CDR2 from the germline V gene are MGHRA and YSYEKL.

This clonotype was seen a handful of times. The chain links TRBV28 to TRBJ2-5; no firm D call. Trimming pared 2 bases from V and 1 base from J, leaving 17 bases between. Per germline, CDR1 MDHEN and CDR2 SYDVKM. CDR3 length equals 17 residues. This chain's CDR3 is CASSLPPTQIRQETQYF. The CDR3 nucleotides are TGTGCCAGCAGTTTACCCCCTACCCAAATCCGCCAAGAGACCCAGTACTTC.

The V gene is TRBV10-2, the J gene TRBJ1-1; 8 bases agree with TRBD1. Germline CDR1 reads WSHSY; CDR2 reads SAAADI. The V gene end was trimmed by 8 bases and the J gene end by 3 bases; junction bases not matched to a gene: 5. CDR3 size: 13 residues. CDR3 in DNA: TGCGCCAGCCGGACAGGGTCGGACACTGAAGCTTTCTTT. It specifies CASRTGSDTEAFF.

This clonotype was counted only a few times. The DNA for the CDR3 is TGTGCCAGTAGTATCGACATGAACACTGAAGCTTTCTTT. Translated: CASSIDMNTEAFF. The chain links TRBV19 to TRBJ1-1, with D unresolved. The CDR3 spans 13 residues. Germline CDR1 LNHDA, CDR2 SQIVND (reference sequence). The germline V and J ends were trimmed by 3 bases and 0 bases, with 5 bases remaining between them.

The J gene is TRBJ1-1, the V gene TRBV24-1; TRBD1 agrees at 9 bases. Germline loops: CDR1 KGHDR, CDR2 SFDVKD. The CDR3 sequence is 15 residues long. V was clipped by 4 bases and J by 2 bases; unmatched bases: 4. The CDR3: CATSDGTGQNTEAFF. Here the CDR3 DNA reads TGTGCCACCAGTGACGGGACAGGGCAAAACACTGAAGCTTTCTTT.